This T cell receptor beta chain was retrieved from a study of blood T cell repertoires in COVID-19. Study context: T cells, B-cell-depleted T cells, or PBMCs provided the cDNA or gDNA that served as material.

The method was immunoSEQ multiplex PCR; TCRdb's version includes in-frame clones alone and lacks a portion of them. The table records roughly 150,000 clones, roughly 82% of them present only once. The sequenced sample was peripheral blood. The receptor was isolated from a woman aged 50 to 65 with acute or convalescent COVID-19.

CDR3 bases: TGTGCCAGCAGCCCCCACAGGGCCGATCAGCCCCAGCATTTT. It specifies CASSPHRADQPQHF. The chain uses TRBV4-2 and TRBJ1-5, with a possible D match to TRBD1 (6 bases). V lost 4 bases and J lost 5, with 12 bases in between. Germline values: CDR1 LGHNA, CDR2 YNFKEQ. The CDR3 loop spans 14 amino acids.